This T cell receptor (beta chain) was recorded in a study of early stage breast cancer tumors. Turning to the study itself: ER+/PR+/HER2- status applied to twelve of 16 invasive breast tumors. Regarding the study as a whole: Chain pairing and CD4, CD8 or FOXP3 expression were not captured.

Only in-frame clones appear in the TCRdb table, and some are missing; sequencing was by immunoSEQ multiplex PCR. The sample records around 30,000 clones, 55% to 75% being singletons. V lost 0 bases to trimming and J lost 4 bases; unmatched junction nucleotides: 5. The CDR3 has 16 residues. Looked up from germline, CDR1 is MGHRA and CDR2 is YSYEKL. The table lists this clone with a count of one. Its antigen is as yet unknown. The TCR comes from a person aged 50-59 years with breast cancer. The chain couples TRBV4-1 to TRBJ1-3, with 8 bases identical to TRBD1. Sequencing input: blood. For the CDR3, the DNA is TGCGCCAGCAGCCAAGATCACAGGGGGAGAGGAAACACCATATATTTT. It encodes CASSQDHRGRGNTIYF.